A single sample is the source of the 22 T cell receptor beta chains below, sequenced in a study of blood T cell repertoires in COVID-19. The method was immunoSEQ multiplex PCR; TCRdb's version includes in-frame clones alone and lacks a portion of them. The sample shows around 60,000 clones, approximately 84% of them seen only once. Specimen: peripheral blood. These receptors were obtained from a man between 60 and 70 years old with COVID-19, enrolled during active disease.

The J gene is TRBJ2-1, the V gene TRBV30; 8 bases align to TRBD2. V shed 2 bases, J shed 0 bases, and the junction held 6 bases outside the gene matches. Per germline, CDR1 GTSNPN and CDR2 SVGIG (reference sequence). The CDR3 is 16 residues long. The CDR3 protein is CAWSLAGLSSYNEQFF. CDR3 nucleotide sequence: TGTGCCTGGAGTCTAGCGGGCCTGAGCTCCTACAATGAGCAGTTCTTC.

The J gene is TRBJ1-2, the V gene TRBV2; TRBD1 is a possible D gene (6 bases). This CDR3 has 12 residues. CDR1 and CDR2 (germline): SNHLY, FYNNEI. With 8 bases removed from V and 5 bases from J, the gap between germline ends came to 12 bases. CDR3 bases: TGTGCCAGCGCACAGGGAGATTATGGCTACACCTTC. Translation: CASAQGDYGYTF.

This clone showed up just once. This chain connects TRBV7-3 to TRBJ2-3; D is undetermined. Trimming took 2 bases from V and 6 from J, leaving 9 bases between them. Per the germline V gene, CDR1 is SGHTA and CDR2 is FQGTGA. The CDR3 spans 13 residues. The CDR3: CASSLGPEDTQYF. The CDR3 DNA reads as TGTGCCAGCAGCTTAGGCCCGGAGGATACGCAGTATTTT.

The CDR3 is CASNAPGLANEKLFF. The DNA of the CDR3 is TGTGCCAGTAACGCCCCGGGACTCGCTAATGAAAAACTGTTTTTT. The chain carries TRBV19 and TRBJ1-4; tentative D call: TRBD1 (5 bases). This CDR3 region has 15 residues. Germline-derived CDR1 and CDR2 are LNHDA and SQIVND (reference sequence). V lost 7 bases and J lost 3, with 15 bases in between.

The genes are TRBV6-5 and TRBJ1-5; the D is unclear. CDR1 and CDR2 (germline): MNHEY, SVGAGI. Trimming stripped 2 bases from V and 5 bases from J, with 10 bases between. The CDR3 spans 14 residues. CDR3 amino acids: CASSYLGEDQPQHF. The CDR3 coding sequence is TGTGCCAGCAGTTACCTGGGAGAGGATCAGCCCCAGCATTTT.

The count of this clone is one. The chain employs TRBV7-9 and TRBJ2-7; TRBD2 matches at 8 bases. This CDR3 spans 15 amino acids. Looked up from germline, CDR1 is SEHNR and CDR2 is FQNEAQ (reference sequence). The junction had 14 bases not matched to a gene; V was cut back by 7 bases and J by 6 bases. This chain's CDR3 is CASTIWREALAEQYF. CDR3 in DNA: TGTGCCAGCACAATCTGGCGGGAGGCTCTCGCCGAGCAGTACTTC.

The CDR3 DNA is TGTGCCAGTACCCGACAGGGAGGTTTCGGAGAGACCCAGTACTTC. This codes for CASTRQGGFGETQYF. The chain is built from TRBV19 and TRBJ2-5; weak D call: TRBD1 (7 bases). CDR3 length: 15 residues. V was trimmed by 7 bases and J by 4 bases, leaving 19 bases between them. CDR1 and CDR2 from the germline V gene are LNHDA and SQIVND (reference sequence).

V is TRBV2 and J is TRBJ1-1; possibly TRBD1 for D (6 bases). Per the germline V gene, CDR1 is SNHLY and CDR2 is FYNNEI. The V gene lost 7 bases and the J gene lost 2 bases, with 17 bases spanning the gap. The CDR3 extends over 15 amino acids. CDR3 nucleotides: TGTGCCAGCAATCAAGGGGGAGGGGGAAACACTGAAGCTTTCTTT. It specifies CASNQGGGGNTEAFF. Filled out from reference TRBV2 and TRBJ1-1, the complete variable domain reads EPEVTQTPSHQVTQMGQEVILRCVPISNHLYFYWYRQILGQKVEFLVSFYNNEISEKSEIFDDQFSVERPDGSNFTLKIRSTKLEDSAMYFCASNQGGGGNTEAFFGQGTRLTVV.

The chain uses TRBV4-2 and TRBJ2-3, with 8 positions matching TRBD2. The germline gives CDR1 LGHNA, CDR2 YNFKEQ. J gave up 4 bases and V 1 base, and 7 bases lay outside the gene matches. CDR3 size: 16 residues. The CDR3 coding sequence is TGTGCCAGCAGCCAAGGGACTAGCAGCCTCTCAGATACGCAGTATTTT. It codes for CASSQGTSSLSDTQYF.

This chain links TRBV19 with TRBJ1-4, with 7 bases fitting TRBD1. The CDR3 consists of 15 residues. V lost 1 base and J lost 3; bases outside the gene matches: 2. The germline gives CDR1 LNHDA, CDR2 SQIVND (reference sequence). CDR3: CASSIVGTANEKLFF. CDR3 DNA: TGTGCCAGTAGTATAGTCGGGACAGCTAATGAAAAACTGTTTTTT.

This chain uses TRBV3-1 (or the pseudogene TRBV3-2) with TRBJ2-6, with D unresolved. The CDR3 is made up of 18 amino acids. V was shortened by 0 bases and J by 0 bases, with 12 bases between the two germline ends. Germline CDR1 reads LGHDT; CDR2 reads YNNKEL (reference sequence). The CDR3 coding sequence is TGTGCCAGCAGCCAAGATTCCGTCCCGGGCTCTGGGGCCAACGTCCTGACTTTC. Protein product: CASSQDSVPGSGANVLTF.

The chain uses TRBV29-1 and TRBJ1-1, with D maybe TRBD1 (5 bases). Germline CDR1 is SQVTM and CDR2 is ANQGSEA. V was pared by 7 bases and J by 1 base, with 10 bases between. The CDR3 is 12 amino acids. CDR3 DNA sequence: TGCAGCGCTGGACACTCGAACACTGAAGCTTTCTTT. This gives the protein CSAGHSNTEAFF.

The chain combines TRBV28 with TRBJ1-2; 7 nucleotides align to TRBD1. With V trimmed by 2 bases and J by 8 bases, 8 bases remained unmatched. Looked up from germline, CDR1 is MDHEN and CDR2 is SYDVKM. The CDR3 runs to 14 residues. The CDR3 DNA is TGTGCCAGCAGTTTAGACCAAACAGGGGTCGGCTACACCTTC. Translating it yields CASSLDQTGVGYTF.

This clone was found a few times. This chain uses TRBV30 with TRBJ2-1, with D maybe TRBD2 (5 bases). Trimming pared 1 base from V and 9 bases from J, leaving 13 bases between. The CDR3 extends over 13 amino acids. Germline loops: CDR1 GTSNPN, CDR2 SVGIG (reference sequence). The DNA of the CDR3 is TGTGCCTGGAGTGGGTGGGAGTTTTTTGAGCAGTTCTTC. Its translation is CAWSGWEFFEQFF.

V gene TRBV14 combines with J gene TRBJ2-3; 9 nucleotides agree with TRBD2. J gave up 5 bases and V 5 bases, and 11 bases lay outside the gene matches. The germline CDR1 and CDR2 sequences are SGHDN and FVKESK. The CDR3 totals 16 residues. The CDR3 region is CASSSQSGGSGDTQYF. CDR3 coding DNA: TGTGCCAGCAGCTCCCAAAGCGGGGGGTCAGGAGATACGCAGTATTTT.

Note on this clone: A read error may produce the germline difference seen at one junction end. The chain recombines TRBV9 with TRBJ1-5; 7 nucleotides line up with TRBD1. The CDR3 is made up of 17 amino acids. Germline V gene sequence: CDR1 SGDLS, CDR2 YYNGEE. The CDR3 here is CVSSGRDGQADNQPQHF. CDR3 sequence (DNA): TGTGTCAGCAGCGGGAGAGACGGACAGGCCGACAATCAGCCCCAGCATTTT.

The gene calls are TRBV11-2 and TRBJ2-7; 11 nucleotides align to TRBD2. Germline V gene data show CDR1 as SGHAT and CDR2 as FQNNGV. V shed 1 base, J shed 3 bases, and the junction held 2 bases outside the gene matches. There are 15 residues in the CDR3. The CDR3 DNA reads as TGTGCCAGCAGCTTAGTGGGACTAGCGGTCTACGAGCAGTACTTC. Its protein product is CASSLVGLAVYEQYF.

The table lists this clone with a count of one. The rearrangement joins TRBV5-5 to TRBJ1-2; D ambiguous. Trimming removed 4 bases from V and 4 bases from J, with 14 bases in between. Germline-derived CDR1 and CDR2 are SGHKS and YYEKEE (reference sequence). CDR3 length: 14 residues. CDR3 loop: CASSLLSETYGYTF. The DNA of the CDR3 is TGTGCCAGCAGCCTGTTGTCGGAGACCTATGGCTACACCTTC.

J is TRBJ2-1 and V is TRBV3-1 (or the pseudogene TRBV3-2), with TRBD2 identical over 11 bases. CDR1 is LGHDT and CDR2 is YNNKEL in the germline V gene (reference sequence). J lost 6 bases, V lost 1 base, and 2 bases had no gene match. This CDR3 has 15 amino acids. In DNA, the CDR3 is TGTGCCAGCAGCCAAGGACTAGCGGGGATCAATGAGCAGTTCTTC. This translates into CASSQGLAGINEQFF.

Here the CDR3 reads CAISESTGETQPQHF. The CDR3 region has the DNA TGTGCCATCAGTGAGTCGACGGGGGAGACCCAGCCCCAGCATTTT. The J gene is TRBJ1-5, the V gene TRBV10-3, with D possibly being TRBD1 (5 bases). From germline, CDR1 is ENHRY and CDR2 SYGVKD. The CDR3 is 15 amino acids. Deletions cut 0 bases from V and 7 bases from J, with 13 bases between.

The genes are TRBV5-1 and TRBJ2-1; TRBD2 matches at 9 bases. The CDR3 extends over 16 amino acids. Germline V CDR1 and CDR2: SGHRS, YFSETQ. With 3 bases clipped from V and 5 bases from J, the junction kept 9 bases outside the gene matches. CDR3 nucleotides: TGCGCCAGCAGCTCACGACCTAGCGGGGATCACAATGAGCAGTTCTTC. Protein: CASSSRPSGDHNEQFF.

The chain is built from TRBV19 and TRBJ1-5; 9 positions agree with TRBD1. The V gene end was trimmed by 3 bases and the J gene end by 4 bases; junction bases not matched to a gene: 7. CDR1 is LNHDA and CDR2 is SQIVND in the germline V gene (reference sequence). The CDR3 sequence is 16 residues long. The CDR3 region has the DNA TGTGCCAGTAGTATCCAATTGGGGACAGGGAATCAGCCCCAGCATTTT. Translated: CASSIQLGTGNQPQHF.